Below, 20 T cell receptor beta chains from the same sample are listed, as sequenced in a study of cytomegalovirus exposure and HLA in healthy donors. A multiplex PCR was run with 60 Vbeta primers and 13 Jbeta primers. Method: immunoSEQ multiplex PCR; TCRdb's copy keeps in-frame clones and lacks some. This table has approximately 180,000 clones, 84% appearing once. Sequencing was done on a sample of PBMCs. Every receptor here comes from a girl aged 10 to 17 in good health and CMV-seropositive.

CDR3 nucleotides: TGTGCCAGCAGTGAAGAGCGGGCGAGCACAGATACGCAGTATTTT. Translation gives CASSEERASTDTQYF. The chain combines TRBV6-1 with TRBJ2-3, with a tentative D call TRBD2 (6 bases). This CDR3 spans 15 amino acids. Germline V gene data show CDR1 as MNHNS and CDR2 as SASEGT. Between the trimmed V and J ends, which lost 1 base and 0 bases, there was a span of 8 bases.

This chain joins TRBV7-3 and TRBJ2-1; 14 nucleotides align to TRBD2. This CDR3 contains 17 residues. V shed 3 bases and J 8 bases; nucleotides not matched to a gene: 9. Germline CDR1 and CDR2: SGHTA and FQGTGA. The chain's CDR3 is CASSLGLAGAGVDEQFF. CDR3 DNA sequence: TGTGCCAGCAGCTTGGGACTAGCGGGGGCCGGAGTGGATGAGCAGTTCTTC.

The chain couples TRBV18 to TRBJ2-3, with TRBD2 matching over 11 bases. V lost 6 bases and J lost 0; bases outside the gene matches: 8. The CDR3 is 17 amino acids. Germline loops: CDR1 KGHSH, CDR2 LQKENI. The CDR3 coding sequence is TGTGCCAGCTCCCCTAGACTAGCGGGGAGTAGCACAGATACGCAGTATTTT. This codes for CASSPRLAGSSTDTQYF.

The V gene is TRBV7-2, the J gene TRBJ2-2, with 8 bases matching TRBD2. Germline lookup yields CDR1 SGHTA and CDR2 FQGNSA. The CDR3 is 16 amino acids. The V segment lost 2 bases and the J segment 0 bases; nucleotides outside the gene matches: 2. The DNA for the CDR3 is TGTGCCAGCAGCTTATGGCGGGGGGCGAACACCGGGGAGCTGTTTTTT. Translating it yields CASSLWRGANTGELFF.

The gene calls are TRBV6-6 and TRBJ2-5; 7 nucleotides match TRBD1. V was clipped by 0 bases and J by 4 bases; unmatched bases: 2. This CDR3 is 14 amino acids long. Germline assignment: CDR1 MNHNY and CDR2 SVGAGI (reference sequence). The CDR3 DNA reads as TGTGCCAGCAGTTACTCACGACAGGGAGAGACCCAGTACTTC. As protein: CASSYSRQGETQYF.

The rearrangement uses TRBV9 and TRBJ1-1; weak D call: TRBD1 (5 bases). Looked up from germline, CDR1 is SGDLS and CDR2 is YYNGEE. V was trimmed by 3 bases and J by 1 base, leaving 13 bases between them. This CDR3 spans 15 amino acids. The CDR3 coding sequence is TGTGCCAGCAGCGCCCGACAGACACCGAACACTGAAGCTTTCTTT. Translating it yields CASSARQTPNTEAFF.

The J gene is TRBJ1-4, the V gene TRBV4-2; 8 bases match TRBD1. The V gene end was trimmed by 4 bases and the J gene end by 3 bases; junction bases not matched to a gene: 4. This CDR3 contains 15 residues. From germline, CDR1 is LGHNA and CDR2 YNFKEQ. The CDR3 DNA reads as TGTGCCAGCAGCCCCCTGACAGGGGCTAATGAAAAACTGTTTTTT. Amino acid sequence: CASSPLTGANEKLFF.

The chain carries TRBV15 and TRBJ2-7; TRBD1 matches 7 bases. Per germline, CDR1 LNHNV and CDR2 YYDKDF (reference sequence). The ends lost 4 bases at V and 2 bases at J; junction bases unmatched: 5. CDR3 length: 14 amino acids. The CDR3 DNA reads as TGTGCCACCAGCACTCGGGACAGCGCCTACGAGCAGTACTTC. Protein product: CATSTRDSAYEQYF.

The CDR3 region has the DNA TGTGCCAGTAGTACCCGGGACAGGGGTTTTCGGAACACTGAAGCTTTCTTT. Translation gives CASSTRDRGFRNTEAFF. The chain employs TRBV19 and TRBJ1-1; TRBD1 aligns across 10 bases. V shed 4 bases and J 1 base; nucleotides not matched to a gene: 9. Germline CDR1 reads LNHDA; CDR2 reads SQIVND (reference sequence). CDR3 size: 17 residues.

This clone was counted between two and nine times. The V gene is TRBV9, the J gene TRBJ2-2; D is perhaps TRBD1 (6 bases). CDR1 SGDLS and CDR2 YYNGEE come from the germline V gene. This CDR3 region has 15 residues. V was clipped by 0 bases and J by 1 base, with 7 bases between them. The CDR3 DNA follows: TGTGCCAGCAGCGTAGCGGGACAGAACACCGGGGAGCTGTTTTTT. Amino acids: CASSVAGQNTGELFF.

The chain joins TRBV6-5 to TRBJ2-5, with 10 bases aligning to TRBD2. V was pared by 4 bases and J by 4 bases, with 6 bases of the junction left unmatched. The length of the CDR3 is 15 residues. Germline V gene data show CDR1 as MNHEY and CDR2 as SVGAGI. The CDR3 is CASSFERGGRETQYF. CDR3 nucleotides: TGTGCCAGCAGTTTTGAGCGGGGGGGCCGAGAGACCCAGTACTTC.

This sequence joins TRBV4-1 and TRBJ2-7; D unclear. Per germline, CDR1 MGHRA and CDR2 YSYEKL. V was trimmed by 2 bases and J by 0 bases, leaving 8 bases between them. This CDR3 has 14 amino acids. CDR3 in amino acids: CASSQPRSSYEQYF. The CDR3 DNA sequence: TGCGCCAGCAGCCAACCAAGGAGCTCCTACGAGCAGTACTTC.

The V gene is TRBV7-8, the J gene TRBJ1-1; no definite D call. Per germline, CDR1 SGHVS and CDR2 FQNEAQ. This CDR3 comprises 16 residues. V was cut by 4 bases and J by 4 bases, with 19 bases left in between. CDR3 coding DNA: TGTGCCAGCAGCTCCTTGGGCGCAGGTTTTACCACTGAAGCTTTCTTT. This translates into CASSSLGAGFTTEAFF. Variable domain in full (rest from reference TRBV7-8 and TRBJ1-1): GAGVSQSPRYKVAKRGQDVALRCDPISGHVSLFWYQQALGQGPEFLTYFQNEAQLDKSGLPSDRFFAERPEGSVSTLKIQRTQQEDSAVYLCASSSLGAGFTTEAFFGQGTRLTVV.

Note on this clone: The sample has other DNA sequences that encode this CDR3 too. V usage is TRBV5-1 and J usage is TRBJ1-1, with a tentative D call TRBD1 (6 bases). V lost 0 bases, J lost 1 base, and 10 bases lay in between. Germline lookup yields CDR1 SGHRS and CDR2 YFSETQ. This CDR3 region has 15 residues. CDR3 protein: CASSLEGHPNTEAFF. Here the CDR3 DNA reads TGCGCCAGCAGCTTGGAGGGACACCCGAACACTGAAGCTTTCTTT. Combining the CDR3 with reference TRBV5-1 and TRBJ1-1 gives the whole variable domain KAGVTQTPRYLIKTRGQQVTLSCSPISGHRSVSWYQQTPGQGLQFLFEYFSETQRNKGNFPGRFSGRQFSNSRSEMNVSTLELGDSALYLCASSLEGHPNTEAFFGQGTRLTVV.

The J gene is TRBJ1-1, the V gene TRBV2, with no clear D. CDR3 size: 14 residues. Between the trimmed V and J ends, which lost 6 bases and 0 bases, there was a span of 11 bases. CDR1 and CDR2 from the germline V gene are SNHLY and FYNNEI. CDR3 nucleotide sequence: TGTGCCAGCAGCGGTAGTTACCTGAACACTGAAGCTTTCTTT. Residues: CASSGSYLNTEAFF.

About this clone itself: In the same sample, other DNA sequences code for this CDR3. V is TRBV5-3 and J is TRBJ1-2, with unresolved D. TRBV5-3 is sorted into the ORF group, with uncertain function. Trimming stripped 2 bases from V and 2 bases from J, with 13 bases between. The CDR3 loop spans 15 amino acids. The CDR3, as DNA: TGTGCCAGAAGCTTTATCCAGGCAGGCAACTATGGCTACACCTTC. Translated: CARSFIQAGNYGYTF.

This chain's CDR3 is CASSLADRGVNEQFF. DNA for the CDR3: TGTGCCAGCAGCTTAGCGGACAGGGGAGTCAATGAGCAGTTCTTC. The chain is built from TRBV7-8 and TRBJ2-1, with 9 bases matching TRBD1. Germline V gives CDR1 SGHVS, CDR2 FQNEAQ. V was clipped by 0 bases and J by 6 bases; unmatched bases: 3. The CDR3 covers 15 residues.

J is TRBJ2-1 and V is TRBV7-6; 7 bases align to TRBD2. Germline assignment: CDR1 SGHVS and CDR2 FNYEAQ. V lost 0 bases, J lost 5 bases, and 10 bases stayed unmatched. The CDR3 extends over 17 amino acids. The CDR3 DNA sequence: TGTGCCAGCAGCTTAGCGGGGGAGGGACTAACCCACAATGAGCAGTTCTTC. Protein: CASSLAGEGLTHNEQFF.

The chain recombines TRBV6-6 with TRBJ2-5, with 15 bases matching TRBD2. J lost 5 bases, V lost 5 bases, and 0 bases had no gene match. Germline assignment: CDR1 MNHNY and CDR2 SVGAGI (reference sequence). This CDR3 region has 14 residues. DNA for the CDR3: TGTGCCAGCAGTGGGACTAGCGGGGGGGAGACCCAGTACTTC. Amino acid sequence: CASSGTSGGETQYF.

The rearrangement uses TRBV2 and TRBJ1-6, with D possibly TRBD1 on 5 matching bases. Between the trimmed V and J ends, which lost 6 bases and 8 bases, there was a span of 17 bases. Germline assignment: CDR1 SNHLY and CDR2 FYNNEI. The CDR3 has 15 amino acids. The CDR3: CASRIYRKMDSPLHF. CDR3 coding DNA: TGTGCCAGCAGGATCTACAGGAAGATGGATTCACCCCTCCACTTT.